This T cell receptor (beta chain) came from a study of T cells after yellow fever vaccination. In its sample, this clonotype was seen once. TCRdb independently ran MiXCR on the 5' RACE reads; one entry per CDR3 protein. The sample has about 550,000 distinct CDR3 sequences, 19% seen once. This CDR3 region has 13 residues. Trimming stripped 6 bases from V and 6 bases from J, with 11 bases between. The rearrangement links TRBV12-3 or TRBV12-4 to TRBJ2-2; a weak D match, TRBD2 (6 bases). The sample here was PBMCs, taken 15 days after the yellow fever booster vaccination. The source of this sequence is a man aged 30-40 years who received the YFV17D yellow fever vaccine. The CDR3 nucleotides read TGTGCCAGCAGCCGGAGGGACGCCGGGGAGCTGTTTTTT. This encodes CASSRRDAGELFF.